The 21 T cell receptor beta chains given below trace back to one sample, sequenced in a study of OX40 agonist ivuxolimab in advanced cancers. TCRdb's copy holds only in-frame clones and misses some; the assay was immunoSEQ multiplex PCR. The table lists 80,000 or so clones, approximately 89% of them singletons. The starting material was CD4+ or CD8+ T cells sorted from blood, obtained in a trial of the OX40 agonist ivuxolimab. Receptors originate from an adult with an advanced solid tumor such as melanoma, head and neck, liver or kidney cancer.

This chain links TRBV6-1 with TRBJ1-1, with a weak D call TRBD1 (6 bases). This CDR3 has 14 amino acids. V was clipped by 8 bases and J by 1 base, with 14 bases between them. Germline V gene lookup returns CDR1 MNHNS and CDR2 SASEGT. CDR3 sequence: CASGMAGANTEAFF. The CDR3 DNA follows: TGTGCCAGCGGGATGGCAGGGGCGAACACTGAAGCTTTCTTT.

The CDR3 region is CASSLDRPSGQYF. The CDR3, as DNA: TGTGCCAGCAGCTTGGACAGACCCTCAGGGCAGTACTTC. The chain is built from TRBV5-5 and TRBJ2-7; D is uncertain. The CDR3 length is 13 residues. Germline values: CDR1 SGHKS, CDR2 YYEKEE (reference sequence). V shed 0 bases and J shed 9 bases, with 13 bases lying between them.

V and J are TRBV7-8 and TRBJ1-1; D might be TRBD1 (6 bases). Germline CDR1 SGHVS, CDR2 FQNEAQ. The V gene lost 5 bases and the J gene lost 6 bases, with 19 bases spanning the gap. The CDR3 loop spans 15 amino acids. The CDR3 bases are TGTGCCAGCAGCCACCCGGGCCGCGGGGGGCCTGAAGCTTTCTTT. It encodes CASSHPGRGGPEAFF.

The V gene is TRBV5-5, the J gene TRBJ1-5, with 9 nucleotides matching TRBD1. Germline V lookup: CDR1 SGHKS, CDR2 YYEKEE (reference sequence). This CDR3 has 14 amino acids. After removal of 4 bases from V and 6 bases from J, the junction contained 5 bases not matched to a gene. This CDR3 reads CASSGTGGSQPQHF. Written as DNA, the CDR3 is TGTGCCAGCAGCGGAACAGGGGGCAGTCAGCCCCAGCATTTT.

The chain links TRBV30 to TRBJ2-5; TRBD2 agrees at 11 bases. There are 14 residues in the CDR3. V trimming: 4 bases; J trimming: 8 bases; junction bases outside the gene matches: 9. Germline CDR1 reads GTSNPN; CDR2 reads SVGIG (reference sequence). The CDR3 coding sequence is TGTGCCTGGATCGGGACTAGCGGTGCCGGAACCCAGTACTTC. It encodes CAWIGTSGAGTQYF.

The V call is TRBV5-4, the J call TRBJ2-2; no clear D gene. V was pared by 5 bases and J by 3 bases, with 14 bases between. The CDR3 has 15 amino acids. The germline V gene encodes CDR1 SGHNT and CDR2 YYREEE (reference sequence). The CDR3 spells CASSLAIRDTGELFF. The CDR3 DNA sequence: TGTGCCAGCAGTCTGGCGATACGGGACACCGGGGAGCTGTTTTTT.

The chain has TRBV19 and TRBJ2-5, with TRBD2 matching 11 bases. Losses at the gene ends were 3 bases for V and 4 bases for J; bases not matched to a gene: 10. The length of the CDR3 is 17 residues. Germline V lookup: CDR1 LNHDA, CDR2 SQIVND (reference sequence). CDR3 protein: CASSIGLAGGRRETQYF. The CDR3 DNA follows: TGTGCCAGTAGTATCGGGCTAGCGGGGGGTCGCAGAGAGACCCAGTACTTC.

This chain joins TRBV2 and TRBJ2-1, with D maybe TRBD1 (5 bases). The CDR3 has 14 residues. V lost 3 bases to trimming and J lost 3 bases, with 9 bases between them. The germline CDR1 and CDR2 sequences are SNHLY and FYNNEI. The CDR3 DNA is TGTGCCAGCAGTGATCCGGACATCTACAATGAGCAGTTCTTC. Translating gives CASSDPDIYNEQFF.

This clone appeared once. The rearrangement uses TRBV18 and TRBJ2-2; 13 bases fit TRBD2. Germline V lookup: CDR1 KGHSH, CDR2 LQKENI. The CDR3 contains 16 residues. The J segment lost 6 bases and the V segment lost 5 bases, leaving 6 bases of the junction unmatched. CDR3 bases: TGTGCCAGCTCAACCGGACTAGCGGGAGCTGCCGGGGAGCTGTTTTTT. It yields the protein CASSTGLAGAAGELFF. Filled out from reference TRBV18 and TRBJ2-2, the complete variable domain reads NAGVMQNPRHLVRRRGQEARLRCSPMKGHSHVYWYRQLPEEGLKFMVYLQKENIIDESGMPKERFSAEFPKEGPSILRIQQVVRGDSAAYFCASSTGLAGAAGELFFGEGSRLTVL.

J is TRBJ1-1 and V is TRBV7-9, with D tentatively TRBD1 (6 bases). V was pared by 5 bases and J by 2 bases, with 9 bases between. This CDR3 region has 13 residues. Per the germline V gene, CDR1 is SEHNR and CDR2 is FQNEAQ (reference sequence). CDR3 sequence (DNA): TGTGCCAGCAGCCGCAGGGGCAACACTGAAGCTTTCTTT. Protein product: CASSRRGNTEAFF.

The chain couples TRBV6-5 to TRBJ1-4; D ambiguous. V lost 2 bases, J lost 3 bases, and 1 base lay in between. The CDR3 has 12 amino acids. Germline V lookup: CDR1 MNHEY, CDR2 SVGAGI. The CDR3 loop is CASSYPNEKLFF. Written as DNA, the CDR3 is TGTGCCAGCAGTTACCCTAATGAAAAACTGTTTTTT.

In its sample, this clone was seen a few times. J is TRBJ1-1 and V is TRBV29-1; D might be TRBD1 (5 bases). The CDR3 sequence is 12 residues long. In germline, CDR1 is SQVTM, CDR2 ANQGSEA. V lost 3 bases to trimming and J lost 1 base, with 6 bases between them. CDR3 nucleotides: TGCAGCGTTGAGACAGCGAACACTGAAGCTTTCTTT. It encodes CSVETANTEAFF. The full variable domain, with the rest looked up from reference TRBV29-1 and TRBJ1-1, is SAVISQKPSRDICQRGTSLTIQCQVDSQVTMMFWYRQQPGQSLTLIATANQGSEATYESGFVIDKFPISRPNLTFSTLTVSNMSPEDSSIYLCSVETANTEAFFGQGTRLTVV.

This chain links TRBV15 with TRBJ1-6, with D hard to call. V shed 3 bases and J shed 7 bases, with 10 bases lying between them. The CDR3 extends over 14 amino acids. Germline-derived CDR1 and CDR2 are LNHNV and YYDKDF (reference sequence). CDR3 protein: CATSRAHINSPLHF. The CDR3 nucleotides are TGTGCCACCAGCAGGGCCCACATCAATTCACCCCTCCACTTT.

The chain uses TRBV7-8 and TRBJ1-2; no clear D. The CDR3 runs 13 residues. CDR1 and CDR2 from the germline V gene are SGHVS and FQNEAQ. Trimming shortened V by 5 bases and J by 2 bases, and 9 bases separated the two germline ends. CDR3 amino acids: CASSRTENYGYTF. The DNA of the CDR3 is TGTGCCAGCAGCCGAACAGAGAACTATGGCTACACCTTC.

V usage is TRBV28 and J usage is TRBJ1-5; D perhaps matches TRBD1 (5 bases). Trimming took 7 bases from V and 2 from J, leaving 15 bases between them. From germline, CDR1 is MDHEN and CDR2 SYDVKM. This CDR3 comprises 15 residues. DNA of the CDR3: TGTGCCAGCACCCCCCATGGGGGAGGCAATCAGCCCCAGCATTTT. This encodes CASTPHGGGNQPQHF.

There are a few counts of this clone. This chain links TRBV5-1 with TRBJ1-5; D remains unclear. Trimming took off 0 bases at V and 2 bases at J, with 6 bases between the two ends. The CDR3 runs 14 residues. Per the germline V gene, CDR1 is SGHRS and CDR2 is YFSETQ. In DNA, the CDR3 is TGCGCCAGCAGCTTGGCACCGGGCAATCAGCCCCAGCATTTT. Translated: CASSLAPGNQPQHF.

The rearrangement links TRBV5-1 to TRBJ1-2; D not resolved. This CDR3 is 16 amino acids long. V lost 4 bases and J 0 bases, leaving 16 bases between the germline ends. From germline, CDR1 is SGHRS and CDR2 YFSETQ. Here the CDR3 reads CASSSRQAEANYGYTF. For the CDR3, the DNA is TGCGCCAGCAGCAGTCGGCAGGCAGAAGCTAACTATGGCTACACCTTC. The variable domain in full, with the rest retrieved from reference TRBV5-1 and TRBJ1-2, is KAGVTQTPRYLIKTRGQQVTLSCSPISGHRSVSWYQQTPGQGLQFLFEYFSETQRNKGNFPGRFSGRQFSNSRSEMNVSTLELGDSALYLCASSSRQAEANYGYTFGSGTRLTVV.

The CDR3 loop is CASSEVWGESYEQYF. CDR3 nucleotide sequence: TGTGCCAGCAGTGAAGTATGGGGGGAATCCTACGAGCAGTACTTC. The chain couples TRBV2 to TRBJ2-7, with D perhaps matching TRBD2 (6 bases). Germline CDR1 reads SNHLY; CDR2 reads FYNNEI. The CDR3 sequence is 15 residues long. V lost 1 base and J lost 1, with 11 bases in between.

CDR3 nucleotides: TGTGCCAGCAGTTTATTTGGTGACAGGGGGCATGTGCTAGGGACCCAGTACTTC. It yields the protein CASSLFGDRGHVLGTQYF. The genes are TRBV28 and TRBJ2-5; TRBD1 agrees at 10 bases. With 1 base clipped from V and 7 bases from J, the junction kept 15 bases outside the gene matches. In germline, CDR1 is MDHEN, CDR2 SYDVKM. The CDR3 covers 18 residues.

The genes are TRBV7-9 and TRBJ1-3, with unresolved D. Trimming left V 5 bases short and J 0 bases short, with 8 bases between. The CDR3 extends over 14 amino acids. Looked up from germline, CDR1 is SEHNR and CDR2 is FQNEAQ (reference sequence). CDR3 sequence: CASSHDTSGNTIYF. CDR3 DNA: TGTGCCAGCAGCCACGACACCTCTGGAAACACCATATATTTT. The whole variable domain, filled in from reference TRBV7-9 and TRBJ1-3, reads DTGVSQNPRHKITKRGQNVTFRCDPISEHNRLYWYRQTLGQGPEFLTYFQNEAQLEKSRLLSDRFSAERPKGSFSTLEIQRTEQGDSAMYLCASSHDTSGNTIYFGEGSWLTVV.

The gene calls are TRBV28 and TRBJ1-3; 9 positions agree with TRBD1. The CDR3 is 16 amino acids. The germline gives CDR1 MDHEN, CDR2 SYDVKM. The junction had 9 bases not matched to a gene; V was cut back by 6 bases and J by 3 bases. The CDR3 loop is CASSRTGVSFGNTIYF. In nucleotides, the CDR3 is TGTGCCAGCAGCCGGACAGGGGTGAGCTTTGGAAACACCATATATTTT.